Presented here are 18 T cell receptor beta chains from one specimen sequenced in a study of beta chain features in type 1 diabetes. Sequencing targeted expressed TCRB transcripts, as all isolated RNA had been reverse transcribed. Generated by immunoSEQ multiplex PCR, the TCRdb table keeps only in-frame clones and is missing some. The table shows over 100,000 clones, with 40% occurring only once. Sequencing was done on a sample of stem cell memory CD4+ T cells from blood. Receptor source: a woman between 18 and 29 years old in good health.

The chain carries TRBV28 and TRBJ1-2; 9 nucleotides match TRBD1. Germline assignment: CDR1 MDHEN and CDR2 SYDVKM. The CDR3 extends over 16 amino acids. J was trimmed by 7 bases and V by 7 bases; bases with no gene match: 16. The DNA of the CDR3 is TGTGCCAGCACCGTCAGTCTAGGGACAGGGTGGCGTGGCTACACCTTC. As protein: CASTVSLGTGWRGYTF.

CDR3 in amino acids: CASSPVYGTGYNEQFF. Written as DNA, the CDR3 is TGTGCCAGCTCACCGGTTTACGGGACAGGATACAATGAGCAGTTCTTC. The V and J genes are TRBV18 and TRBJ2-1; 8 bases line up with TRBD1. The germline V gene has CDR1 KGHSH and CDR2 LQKENI. V lost 3 bases and J lost 4; bases outside the gene matches: 8. The CDR3 contains 16 residues. The variable domain in full, with the rest retrieved from reference TRBV18 and TRBJ2-1, is NAGVMQNPRHLVRRRGQEARLRCSPMKGHSHVYWYRQLPEEGLKFMVYLQKENIIDESGMPKERFSAEFPKEGPSILRIQQVVRGDSAAYFCASSPVYGTGYNEQFFGPGTRLTVL.

The rearrangement joins TRBV7-2 to TRBJ2-7; 9 bases line up with TRBD1. Looked up from germline, CDR1 is SGHTA and CDR2 is FQGNSA. V gave up 4 bases and J gave up 0 bases; unmatched junction bases: 7. CDR3 size: 16 residues. The CDR3 region has the DNA TGTGCCAGCAGCTCCCCCGGGACAGGGCGCTCCTACGAGCAGTACTTC. This encodes CASSSPGTGRSYEQYF.

The V and J genes are TRBV7-8 and TRBJ2-7, with 11 bases aligning to TRBD2. Germline-derived CDR1 and CDR2 are SGHVS and FQNEAQ. Unmatched junction bases numbered 3, after V lost 0 bases and J lost 2 bases. The CDR3 length is 16 residues. The CDR3 DNA is TGTGCCAGCAGCTTAGCGTTAGCGGGAGGGCCCTACGAGCAGTACTTC. Protein: CASSLALAGGPYEQYF.

This CDR3 is CASRPSGRAQEEQYF. Here the CDR3 DNA reads TGTGCCAGCAGGCCGAGCGGGAGGGCACAAGAAGAGCAGTACTTC. The rearrangement joins TRBV6-6 to TRBJ2-7, with 10 bases that match TRBD2. Losses at the gene ends were 6 bases for V and 7 bases for J; bases not matched to a gene: 12. CDR1 and CDR2 (germline): MNHNY, SVGAGI (reference sequence). The CDR3 runs 15 residues.

J is TRBJ1-4 and V is TRBV7-9; D remains unclear. The germline V gene encodes CDR1 SEHNR and CDR2 FQNEAQ (reference sequence). Trimming removed 2 bases from V and 7 bases from J, with 11 bases in between. The CDR3 has 14 amino acids. In DNA, the CDR3 is TGTGCCAGCAGCTTATCCCTGGGCAGTGAAAAACTGTTTTTT. It encodes CASSLSLGSEKLFF.

This clone has more than one count but fewer than ten. This chain connects TRBV5-6 to TRBJ2-7, with 9 nucleotides matching TRBD1. In germline, CDR1 is SGHDT, CDR2 YYEEEE. This CDR3 comprises 13 residues. V lost 5 bases to trimming and J lost 6 bases; unmatched junction nucleotides: 6. CDR3 amino acids: CASRTTGGGEQYF. The DNA of the CDR3 is TGTGCCAGCAGAACGACAGGGGGAGGCGAGCAGTACTTC.

The V call is TRBV6-1, the J call TRBJ2-5, with 10 bases that match TRBD1. This CDR3 has 14 residues. The V segment lost 4 bases and the J segment 3 bases; nucleotides outside the gene matches: 2. In germline, CDR1 is MNHNS, CDR2 SASEGT. The CDR3 region is CASSGGTGEETQYF. CDR3 DNA sequence: TGTGCCAGCAGTGGGGGGACAGGGGAAGAGACCCAGTACTTC.

This clone was detected a few times. The V and J genes are TRBV5-6 and TRBJ2-3; TRBD2 matches at 7 bases. Per germline, CDR1 SGHDT and CDR2 YYEEEE. V gave up 3 bases and J gave up 6 bases; unmatched junction bases: 10. This CDR3 has 15 residues. The CDR3 bases are TGTGCCAGCAGCTCTATACCGGGAGGAGAGGATACGCAGTATTTT. This encodes CASSSIPGGEDTQYF.

This sequence joins TRBV5-4 and TRBJ2-5; 7 nucleotides align to TRBD2. Germline V CDR1 and CDR2: SGHNT, YYREEE (reference sequence). Trimming took 1 base from V and 5 from J; bases not matched to a gene: 5. The CDR3 totals 14 residues. The CDR3 region is CASSLTSVGETQYF. The CDR3 DNA sequence: TGTGCCAGCAGCTTGACTAGCGTCGGGGAGACCCAGTACTTC.

J is TRBJ2-3 and V is TRBV7-3; 9 positions agree with TRBD1. The germline gives CDR1 SGHTA, CDR2 FQGTGA. The CDR3 runs to 15 residues. V was clipped by 5 bases and J by 3 bases; unmatched bases: 6. The CDR3: CASSPGGQGTDTQYF. The CDR3, as DNA: TGTGCCAGCAGCCCAGGAGGACAGGGGACAGATACGCAGTATTTT.

There are a few counts of this clone. The V and J genes are TRBV19 and TRBJ2-3, with D perhaps matching TRBD1 (5 bases). Trimming pared 7 bases from V and 2 bases from J, leaving 7 bases between. The CDR3 runs to 12 residues. From germline, CDR1 is LNHDA and CDR2 SQIVND (reference sequence). CDR3 sequence (DNA): TGTGCCAGTAAGGGGCTCACAGATACGCAGTATTTT. Encoded protein: CASKGLTDTQYF.

This clone was counted a few times. The chain links TRBV29-1 to TRBJ2-7; 7 positions match TRBD2. Germline CDR1 reads SQVTM; CDR2 reads ANQGSEA. Unmatched junction bases numbered 13, after V lost 7 bases and J lost 7 bases. This CDR3 spans 13 amino acids. CDR3 in amino acids: CSAQGLPGLEQYF. The CDR3 nucleotides read TGCAGCGCCCAGGGACTACCCGGGCTAGAGCAGTACTTC.

This clone turned up a few times. The chain has TRBV11-2 and TRBJ1-4; D may be TRBD1 (5 bases). This CDR3 is built from 15 residues. Germline loops: CDR1 SGHAT, CDR2 FQNNGV. Trimming took 5 bases from V and 1 from J, leaving 11 bases between them. The CDR3 coding sequence is TGTGCCAGCAGCAAGGGCAGGGAAACTAATGAAAAACTGTTTTTT. Its translation: CASSKGRETNEKLFF.

The chain uses TRBV6-5 and TRBJ1-5, with 8 bases fitting TRBD1. CDR3 size: 14 residues. Germline trimming cut 5 bases from V and 4 bases from J; bases unmatched to any gene: 4. Germline CDR1 reads MNHEY; CDR2 reads SVGAGI. The CDR3 loop reads CASSKGTGNQPQHF. The CDR3 nucleotides are TGTGCCAGCAGTAAGGGGACAGGAAATCAGCCCCAGCATTTT.

The chain is built from TRBV28 and TRBJ2-5; D gene ambiguous. V lost 5 bases to trimming and J lost 4 bases, with 20 bases between them. The CDR3 totals 16 residues. The germline gives CDR1 MDHEN, CDR2 SYDVKM. DNA for the CDR3: TGTGCCAGCAGTGTCCACGGTCTCGGTAGAGGAGAGACCCAGTACTTC. This translates into CASSVHGLGRGETQYF.

The chain employs TRBV7-3 and TRBJ2-3; D is unresolved. The CDR3 runs 15 residues. Germline V lookup: CDR1 SGHTA, CDR2 FQGTGA. Trimming removed 4 bases from V and 0 bases from J, with 11 bases in between. For the CDR3, the DNA is TGTGCCAGCAGCTCTATACCTGCTAGCACAGATACGCAGTATTTT. Translated, it gives CASSSIPASTDTQYF.

This clone was counted between two and nine times. The chain uses TRBV7-9 and TRBJ1-1; D might be TRBD1 (5 bases). This CDR3 comprises 14 residues. Germline CDR1 reads SEHNR; CDR2 reads FQNEAQ (reference sequence). Between the trimmed V and J ends, which lost 6 bases and 1 base, there was a span of 12 bases. The CDR3 sequence: CASSWGERNTEAFF. In DNA, the CDR3 is TGTGCCAGCAGTTGGGGGGAAAGGAACACTGAAGCTTTCTTT.